This T cell receptor (beta chain) is drawn from a study of shared clonotypes between healthy human individuals. There are 14 residues in the CDR3. Per germline, CDR1 SNHLY and CDR2 FYNNEI. V shed 3 bases, J shed 0 bases, and the junction held 2 bases outside the gene matches. Findings and limits, study-wide: Exclusively blood specimens were collected; tissue repertoires likely differ.

On this clone: Its specificity is not known.

Repertoires were generated with immunoSEQ multiplex PCR, while TCRdb's copy carries only in-frame clones and drops some. The sample lists around 2.5 million clones, roughly 93% occurring once. This receptor was obtained from a man aged 18-30 years in good health. Some clones in this sample may be carry-over from other donors' samples. V usage is TRBV2 and J usage is TRBJ2-7; 7 bases fit TRBD1. Sample: naive CD4+ T cells from PBMCs. The sample's subset: CD45RA+ positively selected. CDR3: CASSDNRGSYEQYF. In DNA, the CDR3 is TGTGCCAGCAGTGACAACAGGGGCTCCTACGAGCAGTACTTC. The complete variable domain, with remaining parts taken from reference TRBV2 and TRBJ2-7, reads EPEVTQTPSHQVTQMGQEVILRCVPISNHLYFYWYRQILGQKVEFLVSFYNNEISEKSEIFDDQFSVERPDGSNFTLKIRSTKLEDSAMYFCASSDNRGSYEQYFGPGTRLTVT.